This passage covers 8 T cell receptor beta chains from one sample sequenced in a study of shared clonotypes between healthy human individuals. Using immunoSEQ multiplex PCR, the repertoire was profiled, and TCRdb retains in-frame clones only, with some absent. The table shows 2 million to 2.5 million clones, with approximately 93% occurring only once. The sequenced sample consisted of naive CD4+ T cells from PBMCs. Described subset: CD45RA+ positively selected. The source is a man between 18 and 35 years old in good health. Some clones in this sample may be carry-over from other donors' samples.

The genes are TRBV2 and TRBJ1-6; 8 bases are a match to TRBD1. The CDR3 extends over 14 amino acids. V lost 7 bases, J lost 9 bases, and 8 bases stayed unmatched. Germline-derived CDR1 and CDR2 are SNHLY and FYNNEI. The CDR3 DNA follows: TGTGCCAGCACCGGCCAGGGGGCGTCTTCACCCCTCCACTTT. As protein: CASTGQGASSPLHF.

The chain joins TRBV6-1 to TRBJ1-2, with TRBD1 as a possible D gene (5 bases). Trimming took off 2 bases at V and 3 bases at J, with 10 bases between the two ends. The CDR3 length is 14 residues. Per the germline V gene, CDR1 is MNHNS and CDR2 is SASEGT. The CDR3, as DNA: TGTGCCAGCAGTGAATGGGACGGATACTATGGCTACACCTTC. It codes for CASSEWDGYYGYTF.

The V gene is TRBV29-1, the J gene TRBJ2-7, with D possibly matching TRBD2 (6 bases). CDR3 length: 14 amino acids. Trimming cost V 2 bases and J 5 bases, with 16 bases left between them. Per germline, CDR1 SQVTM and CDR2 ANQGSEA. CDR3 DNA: TGCAGCGTTGAAAGGGTCGGGAGTCGTGACGAGCAGTACTTC. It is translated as CSVERVGSRDEQYF.

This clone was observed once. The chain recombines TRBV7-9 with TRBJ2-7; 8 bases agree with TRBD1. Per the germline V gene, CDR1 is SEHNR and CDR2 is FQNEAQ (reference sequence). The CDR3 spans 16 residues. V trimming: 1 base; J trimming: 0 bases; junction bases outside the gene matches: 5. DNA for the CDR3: TGTGCCAGCAGCTTAGGGCCGGACAGGGCCTCCTACGAGCAGTACTTC. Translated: CASSLGPDRASYEQYF. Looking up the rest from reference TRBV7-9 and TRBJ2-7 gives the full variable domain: DTGVSQNPRHKITKRGQNVTFRCDPISEHNRLYWYRQTLGQGPEFLTYFQNEAQLEKSRLLSDRFSAERPKGSFSTLEIQRTEQGDSAMYLCASSLGPDRASYEQYFGPGTRLTVT.

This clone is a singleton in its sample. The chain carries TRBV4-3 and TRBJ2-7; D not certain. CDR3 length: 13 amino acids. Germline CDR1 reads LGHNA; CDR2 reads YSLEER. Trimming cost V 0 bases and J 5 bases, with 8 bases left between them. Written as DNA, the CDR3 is TGCGCCAGCAGCCAAGATCCAAGGGACGAGCAGTACTTC. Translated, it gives CASSQDPRDEQYF.

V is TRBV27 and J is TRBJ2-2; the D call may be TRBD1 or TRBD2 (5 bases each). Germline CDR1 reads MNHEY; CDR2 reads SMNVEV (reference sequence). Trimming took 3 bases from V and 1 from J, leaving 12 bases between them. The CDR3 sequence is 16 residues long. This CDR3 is CASSLGRAQNTGELFF. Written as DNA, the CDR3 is TGTGCCAGCAGTTTGGGGCGGGCCCAGAACACCGGGGAGCTGTTTTTT.

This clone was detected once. The CDR3 DNA reads as TGTGCCAGCAGTTACTCGACAGGGCGGGGTCAGCCCCAGCATTTT. Protein product: CASSYSTGRGQPQHF. The V call is TRBV6-5, the J call TRBJ1-5; 7 bases fit TRBD1. Germline CDR1 reads MNHEY; CDR2 reads SVGAGI. This CDR3 has 15 amino acids. The J segment lost 6 bases and the V segment lost 0 bases, leaving 5 bases of the junction unmatched.

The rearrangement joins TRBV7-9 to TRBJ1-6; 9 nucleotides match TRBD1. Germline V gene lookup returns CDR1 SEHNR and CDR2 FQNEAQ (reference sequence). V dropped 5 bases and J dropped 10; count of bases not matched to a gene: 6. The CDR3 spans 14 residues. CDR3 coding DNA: TGTGCCAGCAGCCTGGGACAGGGAAGCTCACCCCTCCACTTT. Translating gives CASSLGQGSSPLHF.